The clone carrying this T cell receptor beta chain was counted a few times. Antigen: not known. The data originate from a study of T cells after yellow fever vaccination. Study-wide points: Among primary-vaccination clones, most reappeared after the booster, at around 97% for CD4 and about 90% for CD8. Though it reached lower strength, the secondary response hit its peak faster, day 5 versus 15. FACS-sorted repertoires might harbor abundant contaminating clonotypes from the bulk population.

Germline values: CDR1 SGHTA, CDR2 FQGNSA. This CDR3 contains 15 residues. Trimming removed 4 bases from V and 2 bases from J, with 14 bases in between. Each CDR3 protein is one row after TCRdb ran MiXCR on the 5' RACE reads. The sample holds some 670,000 distinct CDR3 sequences, over 9% seen once. This chain joins TRBV7-2 and TRBJ2-5; D is unclear. The receptor was derived from a man in his thirties or forties who received the YFV17D yellow fever vaccine. Source: PBMCs, taken on the day of the yellow fever booster vaccination. CDR3 residues: CASSSQVDAQETQYF. The CDR3 nucleotides are TGTGCCAGCAGCTCTCAGGTGGACGCTCAAGAGACCCAGTACTTC.